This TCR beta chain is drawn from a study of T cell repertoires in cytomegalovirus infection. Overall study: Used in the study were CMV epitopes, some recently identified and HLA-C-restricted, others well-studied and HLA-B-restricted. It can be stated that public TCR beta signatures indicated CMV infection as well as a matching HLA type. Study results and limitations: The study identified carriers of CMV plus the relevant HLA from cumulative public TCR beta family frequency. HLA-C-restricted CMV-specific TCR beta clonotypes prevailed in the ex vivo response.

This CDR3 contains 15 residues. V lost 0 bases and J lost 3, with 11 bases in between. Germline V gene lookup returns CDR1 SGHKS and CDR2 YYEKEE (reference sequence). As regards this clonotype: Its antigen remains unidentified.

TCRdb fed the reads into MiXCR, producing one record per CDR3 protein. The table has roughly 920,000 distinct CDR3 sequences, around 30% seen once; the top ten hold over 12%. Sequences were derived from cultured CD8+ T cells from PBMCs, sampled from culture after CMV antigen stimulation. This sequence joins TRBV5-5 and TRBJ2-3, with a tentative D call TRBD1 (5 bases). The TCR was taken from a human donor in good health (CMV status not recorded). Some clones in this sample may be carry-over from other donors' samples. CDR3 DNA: TGTGCCAGCAGCTTGGCTTACAGGTTGACAGATACGCAGTATTTT. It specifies CASSLAYRLTDTQYF.